These 16 T cell receptor beta chains were sequenced from one sample in a study of immune evolution from preneoplasia to lung adenocarcinoma. Sequencing was performed with immunoSEQ multiplex PCR; in TCRdb, only in-frame clones are kept and a portion is missing. This table has 15,000 to 20,000 clones, around 88% appearing once. The sequencing sample was made of FFPE invasive lung adenocarcinoma tissue. These receptors were obtained from a person aged 70 to 85 with invasive lung adenocarcinoma.

The J gene is TRBJ2-1, the V gene TRBV7-3; D might be TRBD1 (7 bases). The V and J ends lost 4 bases and 4 bases respectively, with 11 bases between them. Germline values: CDR1 SGHTA, CDR2 FQGTGA. There are 14 residues in the CDR3. This CDR3 reads CASSSAGQYNEQFF. CDR3 DNA sequence: TGTGCCAGCAGCTCCGCGGGACAGTACAATGAGCAGTTCTTC.

The J gene is TRBJ2-3, the V gene TRBV5-5, with a weak D call TRBD2 (5 bases). V shed 2 bases and J shed 3 bases, with 13 bases lying between them. The germline CDR1 and CDR2 sequences are SGHKS and YYEKEE (reference sequence). The CDR3 is 15 residues long. Here the CDR3 reads CASSFYGSLTDTQYF. CDR3 nucleotides: TGTGCCAGCAGCTTTTATGGGAGTTTGACAGATACGCAGTATTTT.

The V and J genes are TRBV28 and TRBJ2-3; no clear D gene. CDR1 MDHEN and CDR2 SYDVKM come from the germline V gene. V lost 6 bases, J lost 0 bases, and 16 bases lay in between. This CDR3 comprises 16 residues. CDR3 residues: CASRNPTWGSTDTQYF. In DNA, the CDR3 is TGTGCCAGCAGAAACCCGACTTGGGGTAGCACAGATACGCAGTATTTT.

The V gene is TRBV27, the J gene TRBJ2-3; 9 bases are a match to TRBD2. Germline CDR1 MNHEY, CDR2 SMNVEV (reference sequence). After removal of 4 bases from V and 1 base from J, the junction contained 9 bases not matched to a gene. The CDR3 runs 17 residues. The DNA of the CDR3 is TGTGCCAGCAGTTCCACGCGGGGGGGGTCTGGCACAGATACGCAGTATTTT. Translated: CASSSTRGGSGTDTQYF.

This sequence joins TRBV7-3 and TRBJ2-1, with 9 bases lining up with TRBD2. Germline assignment: CDR1 SGHTA and CDR2 FQGTGA. CDR3 length: 14 residues. V lost 2 bases to trimming and J lost 8 bases; unmatched junction nucleotides: 4. The CDR3 sequence: CASSLGIAGDEQFF. The CDR3, as DNA: TGTGCCAGCAGCTTAGGGATAGCGGGGGATGAGCAGTTCTTC.

The chain has TRBV2 and TRBJ2-1; 13 nucleotides agree with TRBD2. Germline V gives CDR1 SNHLY, CDR2 FYNNEI. The length of the CDR3 is 17 residues. The V and J ends lost 2 bases and 4 bases, in that order; junction bases with no gene match: 5. The CDR3 DNA is TGTGCCAGCAGTGAACGTGCGGGACTAGCGGGATACAATGAGCAGTTCTTC. Translation gives CASSERAGLAGYNEQFF. The full variable domain, in which reference TRBV2 and TRBJ2-1 provide the parts outside the CDR3, is EPEVTQTPSHQVTQMGQEVILRCVPISNHLYFYWYRQILGQKVEFLVSFYNNEISEKSEIFDDQFSVERPDGSNFTLKIRSTKLEDSAMYFCASSERAGLAGYNEQFFGPGTRLTVL.

The rearrangement joins TRBV9 to TRBJ2-7; TRBD2 is a possible D gene (6 bases). V gave up 4 bases and J gave up 0 bases, with 14 bases separating them. CDR1 is SGDLS, CDR2 YYNGEE, per germline. The CDR3 totals 15 residues. The CDR3 is CASSLGTQSSYEQYF. Written as DNA, the CDR3 is TGTGCCAGCAGCCTCGGGACTCAGAGCTCCTACGAGCAGTACTTC.

This chain connects TRBV18 to TRBJ1-4; 10 nucleotides align to TRBD1. The germline V gene encodes CDR1 KGHSH and CDR2 LQKENI. The CDR3 runs to 15 residues. V was pared by 5 bases and J by 7 bases, with 7 bases of the junction left unmatched. DNA for the CDR3: TGTGCCAGCTCAAAAGGGACAGGGGAGACTGAAAAACTGTTTTTT. It translates to CASSKGTGETEKLFF.

The V gene is TRBV4-2, the J gene TRBJ1-2; D is ambiguous. Germline values: CDR1 LGHNA, CDR2 YNFKEQ. Between the trimmed V and J ends, which lost 3 bases and 8 bases, there was a span of 10 bases. The CDR3 contains 12 residues. This chain's CDR3 is CASSQSLGGYTF. The CDR3 bases are TGTGCCAGCAGCCAGTCCCTGGGCGGCTACACCTTC.

V usage is TRBV19 and J usage is TRBJ2-7; D is ambiguous. Germline CDR1 and CDR2: LNHDA and SQIVND (reference sequence). With 4 bases removed from V and 2 bases from J, the gap between germline ends came to 9 bases. The CDR3 runs 13 residues. As DNA, the CDR3 is TGTGCCAGTAGTAACCTGGGAACCTACGAGCAGTACTTC. Translation: CASSNLGTYEQYF.

V and J are TRBV7-2 and TRBJ1-5; 7 bases match TRBD1. The CDR3 extends over 14 amino acids. Germline CDR1 is SGHTA and CDR2 is FQGNSA. J was trimmed by 9 bases and V by 5 bases; bases with no gene match: 10. The chain's CDR3 is CASSPQGGGGPQHF. CDR3 DNA sequence: TGTGCCAGCAGCCCTCAGGGGGGGGGTGGGCCCCAGCATTTT.

The genes are TRBV7-2 and TRBJ2-7, with 7 bases aligning to TRBD1. The germline V gene encodes CDR1 SGHTA and CDR2 FQGNSA. The CDR3 runs to 15 residues. The ends lost 1 base at V and 3 bases at J; junction bases unmatched: 6. In DNA, the CDR3 is TGTGCCAGCAGCTTAGATTCGGGACAGAACTACGAGCAGTACTTC. Protein product: CASSLDSGQNYEQYF.

The rearrangement uses TRBV9 and TRBJ2-1; no definite D call. With 2 bases removed from V and 1 base from J, the gap between germline ends came to 16 bases. Germline loops: CDR1 SGDLS, CDR2 YYNGEE. The CDR3 runs 17 residues. The CDR3 bases are TGTGCCAGCAGCGTTCGAGGTATCGGAACATCCTACAATGAGCAGTTCTTC. This gives the protein CASSVRGIGTSYNEQFF. Looking up the rest from reference TRBV9 and TRBJ2-1 gives the full variable domain: DSGVTQTPKHLITATGQRVTLRCSPRSGDLSVYWYQQSLDQGLQFLIQYYNGEERAKGNILERFSAQQFPDLHSELNLSSLELGDSALYFCASSVRGIGTSYNEQFFGPGTRLTVL.

The CDR3 DNA follows: TGTGCCTGGGAGGATGGATCGGGAGAAAAACTGTTTTTT. Translating gives CAWEDGSGEKLFF. V and J are TRBV30 and TRBJ1-4, with D uncertain. The CDR3 has 13 residues. Germline lookup yields CDR1 GTSNPN and CDR2 SVGIG (reference sequence). Trimming left V 5 bases short and J 8 bases short, with 15 bases between.

The chain recombines TRBV18 with TRBJ1-1; D not resolved. Germline CDR1 KGHSH, CDR2 LQKENI. CDR3 length: 14 amino acids. Deletions cut 2 bases from V and 5 bases from J, with 12 bases between. CDR3 DNA: TGTGCCAGCTCACCAACTTATGTGGGAACTGAAGCTTTCTTT. Its protein is CASSPTYVGTEAFF.

The chain has TRBV7-2 and TRBJ2-5; no clear D gene. The CDR3 loop spans 14 amino acids. Between the trimmed V and J ends, which lost 2 bases and 0 bases, there was a span of 7 bases. Germline V gene data show CDR1 as SGHTA and CDR2 as FQGNSA. CDR3 sequence: CASSLQRNQETQYF. Here the CDR3 DNA reads TGTGCCAGCAGCTTACAGAGGAACCAAGAGACCCAGTACTTC.